Listed below are T cell receptor beta chains from one sample, sequenced in a study of T cells in narcolepsy. Only in-frame clones appear in the TCRdb table, and some are missing; sequencing was by immunoSEQ multiplex PCR. This repertoire shows just over 20,000 clones, about 91% found once; its top ten account for approximately 1.2%. Sequencing used CD45RA- memory CD4+ T cells from PBMCs. The origin of the receptors is a human donor with narcolepsy. CDR3s include the opening cysteine and the closing phenylalanine or tryptophan. A D gene is named only where the DNA matches it firmly. Clone size is given for some rows only: seen once, a few or many times, or a class if the clone is expanded.

TRBJ1-1 | - | - | TRBV28 | TGTGCCAGCAGCGTACCGGGACGATTGAACACTGAAGCTTTCTTT | CASSVPGRLNTEAFF
TRBJ2-5 | - | once | TRBV6-4 | TGTGCCAGCAGTGACTCACAGGGTCTTGAGACCCAGTACTTC | CASSDSQGLETQYF
TRBJ1-3 | - | - | TRBV6-6 | TGTGCCAGCAGCCCACCATCCGGAAACACCATATATTTT | CASSPPSGNTIYF
TRBJ2-3 | TRBD1 | - | TRBV6-5 | TGTGCCAGCAGGTACAGGGGTCGGGAAGATACGCAGTATTTT | CASRYRGREDTQYF
TRBJ1-1 | TRBD1 | - | TRBV19 | TGTGCCAGCGCGCAAGGGACAGGGTACGGCACTGAAGCTTTCTTT | CASAQGTGYGTEAFF
TRBJ1-4 | TRBD1 | - | TRBV9 | TGTGCCAGCAGCGTAGGCCAGGGGGCAACTAATGAAAAACTGTTTTTT | CASSVGQGATNEKLFF
TRBJ2-2 | - | - | TRBV15 | TGTGCCACCAGCAGAGGCGACAAGAACACCGGGGAGCTGTTTTTT | CATSRGDKNTGELFF
TRBJ1-2 | TRBD1 | - | TRBV19 | TGTGCCAGTGGGCAGGGGGGCAATGGCTACACCTTC | CASGQGGNGYTF
TRBJ2-2 | - | - | TRBV6-4 | TGTGCCAGCAGTGAACAGGGTGACACCGGGGAGCTGTTTTTT | CASSEQGDTGELFF
TRBJ2-1 | - | - | TRBV2 | TGTGCCAGCACCCCACTAGGAGGGGGCGATGGGCAGTTCTTC | CASTPLGGGDGQFF
TRBJ2-1 | TRBD2 | - | TRBV7-7 | TGTGCTAGCAGCTTAGCGAGAGCGGGAGGTGAGCAGTTCTTC | CASSLARAGGEQFF
TRBJ2-7 | - | - | TRBV5-6 | TGTGCCAGCACCTCGGGACAACGGTACGAGCAGTACTTC | CASTSGQRYEQYF
TRBJ1-5 | - | - | TRBV6-1 | TGTGCCAGCAAGACAGCGGACAATCAGCCCCAGCATTTT | CASKTADNQPQHF
TRBJ2-1 | - | - | TRBV5-4 | TGTGCCAGCAGCTTGGACGGTGTTACCTACAATGAGCAGTTCTTC | CASSLDGVTYNEQFF
TRBJ1-4 | - | - | TRBV28 | TGTGCCAGCACCCGAGGTGGGCAGTGGGAAAAACTGTTTTTT | CASTRGGQWEKLFF
TRBJ1-2 | - | once | TRBV6-6 | TGTGCCAGCAGAGGACTACCCAGGGACTATGGCTACACCTTC | CASRGLPRDYGYTF
TRBJ2-4 | TRBD1 | - | TRBV5-1 | TGCGCCAGCAGCGTAGGACAGGTCTTCGCGGACATTCAGTACTTC | CASSVGQVFADIQYF
TRBJ2-3 | - | - | TRBV5-1 | TGCGCCAGCAGCTTGGAGGGAGTCTCAGATACGCAGTATTTT | CASSLEGVSDTQYF
TRBJ1-1 | TRBD1 | - | TRBV5-4 | TGTGCCAGCGCGGAGGGACAGGAGTACCCTGAAGCTTTCTTT | CASAEGQEYPEAFF
TRBJ1-1 | - | - | TRBV30 | TGTGCCTGGGGATCGAAGAAAACTGAAGCTTTCTTT | CAWGSKKTEAFF
TRBJ2-1 | - | - | TRBV19 | TGTGCCAGTAGGAGGGCCCCAGGGGACCTCTACAATGAGCAGTTCTTC | CASRRAPGDLYNEQFF
TRBJ2-7 | TRBD2 | - | TRBV6-6 | TGTGCCAGCAGCCAAGCGGGGGGCGAGCAGTACTTC | CASSQAGGEQYF
TRBJ2-7 | TRBD2 | once | TRBV5-1 | TGCGCCAGCAGCTTGTCCTTCCGGACTAGCGGGAAGTACGAGCAGTACTTC | CASSLSFRTSGKYEQYF
TRBJ1-1 | - | - | TRBV18 | TGTGCCAGCTCACCCCGGGACGATAAGAACACTGAAGCTTTCTTT | CASSPRDDKNTEAFF
TRBJ2-5 | TRBD1 | - | TRBV30 | TGTGCCTCGACAGGGAAATCGTACCAAGAGACCCAGTACTTC | CASTGKSYQETQYF
TRBJ1-2 | - | few | TRBV7-2 | TGTGCCAGCAGCTTCGACCTGAACTATGGCTACACCTTC | CASSFDLNYGYTF
TRBJ2-2 | TRBD1 | - | TRBV7-7 | TGTGCTAGCAGCCGTAACAGGGGCACCGGGGAGCTGTTTTTT | CASSRNRGTGELFF
TRBJ2-3 | TRBD2 | few | TRBV30 | TGTGCCTGGACCGGGACTAGCCTGGATACGCAGTATTTT | CAWTGTSLDTQYF
TRBJ1-4 | - | - | TRBV18 | TGTGCCAGCTCACCAGACAGGAATGAAAAACTGTTTTTT | CASSPDRNEKLFF
TRBJ2-5 | - | - | TRBV11-2 | TGTGCCAGCAGCCAGGGGCTCGGAGGGACCCAGTACTTC | CASSQGLGGTQYF
TRBJ2-2 | TRBD1 | - | TRBV27 | TGTGCCAGCATGCTGGACGGGACAGGGGAGGCCGGGGAGCTGTTTTTT | CASMLDGTGEAGELFF
TRBJ2-1 | - | - | TRBV27 | TGTGCCAGCAGAAATCCTAGCGCCCGGTCCTACAATGAGCAGTTCTTC | CASRNPSARSYNEQFF
TRBJ2-7 | - | - | TRBV15 | TGTGCCACCCGGGACTCCGACTACGAGCAGTACTTC | CATRDSDYEQYF
TRBJ2-1 | TRBD2 | - | TRBV9 | TGTGCCAGCAGCGATACTAGCGGTAGCTCCTACAATGAGCAGTTCTTC | CASSDTSGSSYNEQFF
TRBJ2-3 | TRBD2 | - | TRBV4-2 | TGTGCCAGCAGCCGGCAAGCGGGAGGAGTTACAGATACGCAGTATTTT | CASSRQAGGVTDTQYF
TRBJ1-3 | - | - | TRBV7-6 | TGTGCCAGCAGCTTAGCGATCCCGGGCTCTGGAAACACCATATATTTT | CASSLAIPGSGNTIYF
TRBJ2-3 | - | - | TRBV5-4 | TGTGCCAGCAGCTCGACTATGGGTACGCAGTATTTT | CASSSTMGTQYF
TRBJ2-5 | - | - | TRBV5-1 | TGCGCCAGCAGCCCTGTCTACCAAGAGACCCAGTACTTC | CASSPVYQETQYF
TRBJ1-1 | - | - | TRBV5-6 | TGTGCCAGCAGCTTGTCGTCGCGGAACACTGAAGCTTTCTTT | CASSLSSRNTEAFF
TRBJ1-2 | TRBD1 | - | TRBV9 | TGTGCCAGCAGCCTTGACAGGGGGCTAAGGGACTATGGCTACACCTTC | CASSLDRGLRDYGYTF
TRBJ2-1 | TRBD2 | - | TRBV25-1 | TGTGCCAGCCGTTCTAGCGGGGGACACAATGAGCAGTTCTTC | CASRSSGGHNEQFF
TRBJ2-1 | - | - | TRBV4-1 | TGCGCCAGCAGCCAAGACGCCGGGACGGACTACAATGAGCAGTTCTTC | CASSQDAGTDYNEQFF
TRBJ2-1 | - | - | TRBV7-2 | TGTGCCAGCAGCTTATCGGTTAGTGAGCAGTTCTTC | CASSLSVSEQFF